The following is a T cell receptor beta chain sequence with its context. Germline CDR1 MNHEY, CDR2 SVGAGI. The CDR3 consists of 12 residues. The V and J ends lost 1 base and 6 bases respectively, with 6 bases between them. This entry is derived from a study of blood T cell repertoires in COVID-19. Under the authors' procedure: Amplification with reference gene primers provided the estimates of nucleated cell counts. Only in-frame clones appear in the TCRdb table, and some are missing; sequencing was by immunoSEQ multiplex PCR. The V and J calls and clone size come from that table; D and trimming were worked out from the DNA. Counted here are about 180,000 clones, approximately 88% occurring once; the ten biggest clones make up about 7%.

The TCR was taken from a woman aged 40 to 49 with COVID-19, enrolled during active disease. Sequencing was carried out using peripheral blood. The V call is TRBV6-5, the J call TRBJ1-1; the D gene is possibly TRBD1 (5 bases). The CDR3 nucleotides read TGTGCCAGCAGTTACTGGGGGGCTGAAGCTTTCTTT. It yields the protein CASSYWGAEAFF.